The clone carrying this T cell receptor beta chain was recorded at least ten times. TCRdb re-analysed the 5' RACE reads in MiXCR, keeping a single row per CDR3 protein. The sample records tens of thousands of distinct CDR3 sequences, around 6.8% being singletons. V lost 3 bases to trimming and J lost 0 bases, with 10 bases between them. From germline, CDR1 is LNHDA and CDR2 SQIVND (reference sequence). There are 15 residues in the CDR3. Unsorted libraries were derived from 2 million PBMCs stored at -80 C. The data were taken from a study of neurological immune-mediated disorders. This chain connects TRBV19 to TRBJ2-3; D not certain. This TCR was sampled from a middle-aged woman in good health. Sequenced material: PBMCs. CDR3 nucleotides: TGTGCCAGTAGTATGACGGCTTATAGCACAGATACGCAGTATTTT. Residues: CASSMTAYSTDTQYF. Full variable domain (remainder filled in from reference TRBV19 and TRBJ2-3): DGGITQSPKYLFRKEGQNVTLSCEQNLNHDAMYWYRQDPGQGLRLIYYSQIVNDFQKGDIAEGYSVSREKKESFPLTVTSAQKNPTAFYLCASSMTAYSTDTQYFGPGTRLTVL.